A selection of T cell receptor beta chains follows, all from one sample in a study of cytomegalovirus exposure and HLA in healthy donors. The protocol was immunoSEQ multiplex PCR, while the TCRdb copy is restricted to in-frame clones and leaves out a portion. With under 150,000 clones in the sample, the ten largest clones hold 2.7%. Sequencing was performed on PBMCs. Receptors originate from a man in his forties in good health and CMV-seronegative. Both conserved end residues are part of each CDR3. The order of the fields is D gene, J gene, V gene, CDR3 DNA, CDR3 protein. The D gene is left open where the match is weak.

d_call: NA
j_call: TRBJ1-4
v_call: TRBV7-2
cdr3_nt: TGTGCCAGCAGCACCTCAGGGAAGAGTGAAAAACTGTTTTTT
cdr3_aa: CASSTSGKSEKLFF

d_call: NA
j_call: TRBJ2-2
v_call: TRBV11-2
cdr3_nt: TGTGCCAGCAGCTCCCCGAGCTGGACCGGGGAGCTGTTTTTT
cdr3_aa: CASSSPSWTGELFF

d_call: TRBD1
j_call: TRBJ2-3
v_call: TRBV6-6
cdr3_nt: TGTGCCAGCAGTTACCAAAATAGGGGACAGGATACGCAGTATTTT
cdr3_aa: CASSYQNRGQDTQYF

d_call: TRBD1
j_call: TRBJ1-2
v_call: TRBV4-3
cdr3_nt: TGCGCCAGCAGCCTGACCGGGACAGGGGAAAGGTTTGGCTACACCTTC
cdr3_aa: CASSLTGTGERFGYTF

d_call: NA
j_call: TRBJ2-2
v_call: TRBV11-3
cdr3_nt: TGTGCCAGCAGCAAGGCTAGCTGGGAGATGGACACCGGGGAGCTGTTTTTT
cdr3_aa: CASSKASWEMDTGELFF

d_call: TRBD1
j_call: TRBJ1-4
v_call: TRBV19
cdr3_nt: TGTGCCAGTAGTTGGGACAGCTCGTATGAAAAACTGTTTTTT
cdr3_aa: CASSWDSSYEKLFF

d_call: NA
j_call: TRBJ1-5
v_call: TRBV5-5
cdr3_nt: TGTGCCAGCAGCTTGGGGCCCTTGTCAGGTCAACAGCCCCAGCATTTT
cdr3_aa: CASSLGPLSGQQPQHF

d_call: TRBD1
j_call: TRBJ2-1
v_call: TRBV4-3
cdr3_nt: TGCGCCAGCAGCCAAAGACAGGGGGGGATTGACAATGAGCAGTTCTTC
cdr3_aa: CASSQRQGGIDNEQFF

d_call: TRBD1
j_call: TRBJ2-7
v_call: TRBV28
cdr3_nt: TGTGCCAGCAGTCTCCCCGGGACAGGGGTTCCCGAGCAGTACTTC
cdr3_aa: CASSLPGTGVPEQYF

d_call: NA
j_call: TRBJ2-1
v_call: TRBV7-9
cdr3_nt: TGTGCCAGCAGCTTAGCGCTGGGGGGGGGCCGCAATGAGCAGTTCTTC
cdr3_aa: CASSLALGGGRNEQFF

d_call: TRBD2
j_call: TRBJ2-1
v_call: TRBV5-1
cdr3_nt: TGCGCCAGCAGCTCCGGCTCGGGACTAGCGGCATACAATGAGCAGTTCTTC
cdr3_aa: CASSSGSGLAAYNEQFF

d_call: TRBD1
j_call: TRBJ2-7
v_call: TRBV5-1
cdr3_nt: TGCGCCAGCAGCACGCCGACAGGGAGCTCCTACGAGCAGTACTTC
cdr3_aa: CASSTPTGSSYEQYF

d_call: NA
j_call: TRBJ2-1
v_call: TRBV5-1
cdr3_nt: TGCGCCAGCAGCTTGGACTCGGGAACCTACAATGAGCAGTTCTTC
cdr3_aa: CASSLDSGTYNEQFF

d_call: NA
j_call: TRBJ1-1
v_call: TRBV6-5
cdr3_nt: TGTGCCAGCAACCTTCAGGGTCTCGGGAACACTGAAGCTTTCTTT
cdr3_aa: CASNLQGLGNTEAFF

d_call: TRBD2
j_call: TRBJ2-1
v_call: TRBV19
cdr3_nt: TGTGCCAGTAGTATAGCAAGGACTAGCGGGGGGAGTGAGCAGTTCTTC
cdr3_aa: CASSIARTSGGSEQFF

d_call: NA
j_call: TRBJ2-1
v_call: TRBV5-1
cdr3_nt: TGCGCCAGCAAGGCAGGGGACGCCTACAATGAGCAGTTCTTC
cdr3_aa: CASKAGDAYNEQFF

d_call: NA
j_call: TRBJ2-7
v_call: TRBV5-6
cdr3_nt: TGTGCCAGCAGCCGGAGACAGGCGAGCTCCTACGAGCAGTACTTC
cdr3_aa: CASSRRQASSYEQYF

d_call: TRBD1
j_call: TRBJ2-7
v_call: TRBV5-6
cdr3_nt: TGTGCCAGCAGCCCGTGGACAGGGAGCTCCTACGAGCAGTACTTC
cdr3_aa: CASSPWTGSSYEQYF

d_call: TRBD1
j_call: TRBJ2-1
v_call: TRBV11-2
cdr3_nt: TGTGCCAGCAGTTTTAACAGGGGAAATGAGCAGTTCTTC
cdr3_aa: CASSFNRGNEQFF

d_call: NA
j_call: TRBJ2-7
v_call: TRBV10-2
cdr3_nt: TGCGCCAGCAGATCAGGGGTCGGGTCCTACGAGCAGTACTTC
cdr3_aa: CASRSGVGSYEQYF

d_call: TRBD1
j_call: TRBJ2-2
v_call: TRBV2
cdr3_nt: TGTGCCAGCATGACAGGGGGCCTGAACACCGGGGAGCTGTTTTTT
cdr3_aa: CASMTGGLNTGELFF

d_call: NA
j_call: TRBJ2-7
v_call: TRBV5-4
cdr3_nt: TGTGCCAGCAGCTTTGAGGCAAGTAGCTCCTACGAGCAGTACTTC
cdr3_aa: CASSFEASSSYEQYF

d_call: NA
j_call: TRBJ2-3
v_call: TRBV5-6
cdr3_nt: TGTGCCAGCAGCTTGGGCCTAACAGAGTCCACAGATACGCAGTATTTT
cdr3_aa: CASSLGLTESTDTQYF

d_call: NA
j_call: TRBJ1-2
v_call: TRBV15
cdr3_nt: TGTGCCACCAGCAGAGGGCCGGTAACGGAGGGCTATGGCTACACCTTC
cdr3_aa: CATSRGPVTEGYGYTF

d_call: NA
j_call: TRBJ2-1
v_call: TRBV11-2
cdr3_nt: TGTGCCAGCAGCTCTGTAGGGGGTCGACAAGAGCAGTTCTTC
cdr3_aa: CASSSVGGRQEQFF

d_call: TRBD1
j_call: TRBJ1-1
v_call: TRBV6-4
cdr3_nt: TGTGCCAGCAGGTTGACAGGGTACACTGAAGCTTTCTTT
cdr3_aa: CASRLTGYTEAFF

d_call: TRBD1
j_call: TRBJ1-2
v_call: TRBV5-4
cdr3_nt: TGTGCCAGCAGCTCAAACCGGGACAGGGGCTACACCTTC
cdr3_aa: CASSSNRDRGYTF

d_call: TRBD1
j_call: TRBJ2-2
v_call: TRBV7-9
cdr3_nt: TGTGCCAGCAGCTCCGGACAGGGGAACACCGGGGAGCTGTTTTTT
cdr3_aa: CASSSGQGNTGELFF

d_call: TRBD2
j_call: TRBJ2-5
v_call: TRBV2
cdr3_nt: TGTGCCAGCAGTGACCTAGCGGGGGGGCAAGGGGGGACCCAGTACTTC
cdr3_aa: CASSDLAGGQGGTQYF

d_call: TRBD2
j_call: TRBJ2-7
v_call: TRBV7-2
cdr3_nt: TGTGCCAGCAGCTTAGCTCTGGCGGGGGGAATATACGAGCAGTACTTC
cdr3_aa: CASSLALAGGIYEQYF

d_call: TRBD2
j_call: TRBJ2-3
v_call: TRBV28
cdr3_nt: TGTGCCAGCAGCCCCGTCAGCGGGGGCACAGATACGCAGTATTTT
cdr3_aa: CASSPVSGGTDTQYF

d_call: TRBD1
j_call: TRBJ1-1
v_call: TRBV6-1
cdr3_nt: TGTGCCAGCAGGAGGGACAGGGTAAGCTACACTGAAGCTTTCTTT
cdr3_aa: CASRRDRVSYTEAFF

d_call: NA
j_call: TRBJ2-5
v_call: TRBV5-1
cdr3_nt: TGCGCCAGCAGCTCGTCTATACAGAGTACCAAAGAGACCCAGTACTTC
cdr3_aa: CASSSSIQSTKETQYF

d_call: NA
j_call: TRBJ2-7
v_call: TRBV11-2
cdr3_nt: TGTGCCAGCAGCAACCGTCTGAGACAGAAAACTTACGAGCAGTACTTC
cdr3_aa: CASSNRLRQKTYEQYF

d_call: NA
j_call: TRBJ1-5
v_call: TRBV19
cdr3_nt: TGTGCCAGTAGTATGAAGGCAGGCTATCAGCCCCAGCATTTT
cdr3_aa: CASSMKAGYQPQHF

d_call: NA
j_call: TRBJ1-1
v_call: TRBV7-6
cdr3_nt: TGTGCCAGCAGCTCCAGGGTGAACACTGAAGCTTTCTTT
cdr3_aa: CASSSRVNTEAFF

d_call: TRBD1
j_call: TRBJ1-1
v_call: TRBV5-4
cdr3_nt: TGTGCCAGCAGCTGGGGACAGACAGGCACTGAAGCTTTCTTT
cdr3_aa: CASSWGQTGTEAFF

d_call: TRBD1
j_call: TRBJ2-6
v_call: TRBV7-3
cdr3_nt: TGTGCCAGCAGCTTAATCACAGGGGTAGCTGGGGCCAACGTCCTGACTTTC
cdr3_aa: CASSLITGVAGANVLTF

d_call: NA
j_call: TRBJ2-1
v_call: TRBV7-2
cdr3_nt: TGTGCCAGCAGCCTCGGGACTCATGAGCAGTTCTTC
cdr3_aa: CASSLGTHEQFF

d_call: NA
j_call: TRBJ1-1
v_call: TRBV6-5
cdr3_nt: TGTGCCAGCAGAGGTTGGGGGCAGAACACTGAAGCTTTCTTT
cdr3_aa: CASRGWGQNTEAFF

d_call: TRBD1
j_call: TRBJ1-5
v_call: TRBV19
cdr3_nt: TGTGCCAGTACCCGGACAGGCGGCCAGCCCCAGCATTTT
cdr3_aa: CASTRTGGQPQHF

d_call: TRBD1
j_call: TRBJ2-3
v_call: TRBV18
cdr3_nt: TGTGCCAGCTCTCCCCTGAGGACAGGGGGCGGAGATACGCAGTATTTT
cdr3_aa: CASSPLRTGGGDTQYF

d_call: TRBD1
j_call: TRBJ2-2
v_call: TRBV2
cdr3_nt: TGTGCCAGCAGTGGTGACAGGGGGACCGGGGAGCTGTTTTTT
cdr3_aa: CASSGDRGTGELFF

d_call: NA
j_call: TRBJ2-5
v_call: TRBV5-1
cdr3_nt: TGCGCCAGCAGCTTGACCGGGAACGGAGGAGAGACCCAGTACTTC
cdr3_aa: CASSLTGNGGETQYF

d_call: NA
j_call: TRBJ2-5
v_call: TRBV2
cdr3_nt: TGTGCCAGCAGTGCCGTTGAGACCCAGTACTTC
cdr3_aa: CASSAVETQYF

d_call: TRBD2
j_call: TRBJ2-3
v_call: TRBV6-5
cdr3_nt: TGTGCCAGCAGCCAAAGGGAGGGGCCTACAGATACGCAGTATTTT
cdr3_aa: CASSQREGPTDTQYF

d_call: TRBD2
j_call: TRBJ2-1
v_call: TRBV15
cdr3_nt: TGTGCCACCAGCACTCGACTAGCGGGCGGACCTGGCTCCTACAATGAGCAGTTCTTC
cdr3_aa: CATSTRLAGGPGSYNEQFF

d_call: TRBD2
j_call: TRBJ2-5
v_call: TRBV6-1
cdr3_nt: TGTGCTAGCAGTGAAACGAAGCGGGGGGGAGAGACCCAGTACTTC
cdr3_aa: CASSETKRGGETQYF

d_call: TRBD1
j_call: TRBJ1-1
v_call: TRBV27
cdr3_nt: TGTGCCAGCAGTTCGGGACAGGGGGAAAAAGCTTTCTTT
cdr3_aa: CASSSGQGEKAFF

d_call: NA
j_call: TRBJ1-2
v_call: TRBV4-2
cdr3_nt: TGTGCCAGCAGCCAAGACAACAGTGACTATGGCTACACCTTC
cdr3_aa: CASSQDNSDYGYTF

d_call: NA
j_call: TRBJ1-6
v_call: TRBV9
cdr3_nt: TGTGCCAGCAGCGTAGCTACCCCTGACAGTTCCTATAATTCACCCCTCCACTTT
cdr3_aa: CASSVATPDSSYNSPLHF

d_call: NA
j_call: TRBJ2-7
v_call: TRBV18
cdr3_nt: TGTGCCAGCTCACCCTCGGCAGGTCCCTACGAGCAGTACTTC
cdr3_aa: CASSPSAGPYEQYF

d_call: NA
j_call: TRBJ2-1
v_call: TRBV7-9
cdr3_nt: TGTGCCAGCAGCCAAGTAGCGGTGGGGGAGCAGTTCTTC
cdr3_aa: CASSQVAVGEQFF

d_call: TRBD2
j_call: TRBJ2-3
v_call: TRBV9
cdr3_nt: TGTGCCAGCAGCGTAGGGGTTAGCGGGTCCACAGATACGCAGTATTTT
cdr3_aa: CASSVGVSGSTDTQYF

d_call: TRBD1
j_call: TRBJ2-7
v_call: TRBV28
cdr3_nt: TGTGCCAGCAGGTCGCCGAGACAGGGGAGGAGCGAGCAGTACTTC
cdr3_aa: CASRSPRQGRSEQYF